The 17 T cell receptor beta chains presented below share a single source sample, sequenced in a study of T-cell memory formation after mild COVID-19. TCRdb used MiXCR to reprocess the 5' RACE reads, holding one entry per CDR3 protein. The profile shows roughly 400,000 distinct CDR3 sequences, approximately 24% of them singletons. Input material: PBMCs or a T cell subset sorted from them (not recorded which). All receptors derive from an adult woman who had mild COVID-19 (a few samples of this study predate the infection). Cell type and time point are not known.

This chain joins TRBV9 and TRBJ2-3; 9 nucleotides align to TRBD2. This CDR3 region has 15 residues. Germline CDR1 reads SGDLS; CDR2 reads YYNGEE. The ends lost 4 bases at V and 6 bases at J; junction bases unmatched: 9. The CDR3 DNA follows: TGTGCCAGCAGCCCTTCTAGCGGGGTCCGGGATACGCAGTATTTT. Amino acids: CASSPSSGVRDTQYF.

This chain joins TRBV12-3 or TRBV12-4 and TRBJ1-6; D gene uncertain. The CDR3 covers 13 residues. Trimming took off 9 bases at V and 4 bases at J, with 10 bases between the two ends. CDR3 coding DNA: TGTGCCAGTGGGCATAAGTATAATTCACCCCTCCACTTT. It specifies CASGHKYNSPLHF.

This clonotype was observed a handful of times. DNA for the CDR3: TGTGCTAGTGGTTTGGTGATTACATCGGACAGGGGAGCGAACACTGAAGCTTTCTTT. Its translation: CASGLVITSDRGANTEAFF. The chain couples TRBV12-5 to TRBJ1-1; 9 bases agree with TRBD1. The CDR3 loop spans 19 amino acids. With 0 bases clipped from V and 1 base from J, the junction kept 12 bases outside the gene matches. Looked up from germline, CDR1 is LGHNT and CDR2 is FRNRAP.

This clonotype occurred a few times. This sequence joins TRBV2 and TRBJ2-5; D possibly corresponds to TRBD2 (5 bases). Trimming took 3 bases from V and 7 from J, leaving 12 bases between them. This CDR3 contains 13 residues. Germline values: CDR1 SNHLY, CDR2 FYNNEI. The CDR3 sequence: CASSDLARGTQYF. As DNA, the CDR3 is TGTGCCAGCAGTGACCTAGCAAGAGGGACCCAGTACTTC.

This clonotype was seen more than once but under ten times. V usage is TRBV7-8 and J usage is TRBJ1-1; D is undetermined. Germline CDR1 and CDR2: SGHVS and FQNEAQ. Trimming took off 5 bases at V and 4 bases at J, with 11 bases between the two ends. The CDR3 runs to 13 residues. The CDR3 DNA reads TGTGCCAGCAGCCTATCCCTGAGCACTGAAGCTTTCTTT. Amino acid sequence: CASSLSLSTEAFF.

This clonotype has just a few counts. This sequence joins TRBV14 and TRBJ2-1, with TRBD2 matching over 7 bases. Unmatched junction bases numbered 12, after V lost 4 bases and J lost 9 bases. Per the germline V gene, CDR1 is SGHDN and CDR2 is FVKESK. The CDR3 runs 15 residues. Here the CDR3 DNA reads TGTGCCAGCAGCCGAGTCCGGGGGGTATCAGCTGAGCAGTTCTTC. Amino acid sequence: CASSRVRGVSAEQFF.

A few counts support this clonotype. The chain has TRBV4-1 and TRBJ1-1, with 9 nucleotides matching TRBD1. The CDR3 contains 15 residues. CDR1 and CDR2 from the germline V gene are MGHRA and YSYEKL. V was pared by 0 bases and J by 7 bases, with 6 bases of the junction left unmatched. CDR3 nucleotides: TGCGCCAGCAGCCAAGATCCGGGGACAGGGATTGAAGCTTTCTTT. Its translation: CASSQDPGTGIEAFF.

This clonotype was detected only a few times. The rearrangement links TRBV7-9 to TRBJ2-7; possible D gene TRBD1, 6 bases. This CDR3 comprises 15 residues. Germline loops: CDR1 SEHNR, CDR2 FQNEAQ (reference sequence). Trimming left V 0 bases short and J 2 bases short, with 11 bases between. CDR3 region: CASSLALQGTYEQYF. The CDR3 bases are TGTGCCAGCAGCTTAGCCCTTCAGGGGACCTACGAGCAGTACTTC.

The V gene is TRBV19, the J gene TRBJ2-5; 14 bases align to TRBD2. The V and J ends lost 5 bases and 4 bases, in that order; junction bases with no gene match: 0. CDR1 and CDR2 (germline): LNHDA, SQIVND (reference sequence). The CDR3 totals 14 residues. CDR3 protein: CASSGTSGGETQYF. The CDR3 nucleotides are TGTGCCAGTAGTGGGACTAGCGGGGGAGAGACCCAGTACTTC.

There are a few counts of this clonotype. V is TRBV29-1 and J is TRBJ1-1, with D hard to call. V lost 5 bases to trimming and J lost 1 base, with 11 bases between them. CDR3 size: 13 residues. The V gene's germline CDR1 is SQVTM and CDR2 ANQGSEA. The CDR3 spells CSVWRAQNTEAFF. DNA of the CDR3: TGCAGCGTTTGGCGGGCCCAGAACACTGAAGCTTTCTTT. The full variable domain, completed using reference TRBV29-1 and TRBJ1-1, is SAVISQKPSRDICQRGTSLTIQCQVDSQVTMMFWYRQQPGQSLTLIATANQGSEATYESGFVIDKFPISRPNLTFSTLTVSNMSPEDSSIYLCSVWRAQNTEAFFGQGTRLTVV.

This chain links TRBV7-6 with TRBJ2-1; 9 nucleotides agree with TRBD1. Germline CDR1 reads SGHVS; CDR2 reads FNYEAQ. The CDR3 is made up of 17 amino acids. The J segment lost 6 bases and the V segment lost 2 bases, leaving 11 bases of the junction unmatched. CDR3 bases: TGTGCCAGCAGCTTACTTGGCTGGGGACAGGGACGCAATGAGCAGTTCTTC. This gives the protein CASSLLGWGQGRNEQFF. The whole variable domain, remainder taken from reference TRBV7-6 and TRBJ2-1, is GAGVSQSPRYKVTKRGQDVALRCDPISGHVSLYWYRQALGQGPEFLTYFNYEAQQDKSGLPNDRFSAERPEGSISTLTIQRTEQRDSAMYRCASSLLGWGQGRNEQFFGPGTRLTVL.

The chain carries TRBV7-9 and TRBJ1-2, with D maybe TRBD1 (6 bases). Trimming shortened V by 1 base and J by 4 bases, and 10 bases separated the two germline ends. The CDR3 is 14 residues long. Germline V gene sequence: CDR1 SEHNR, CDR2 FQNEAQ (reference sequence). DNA of the CDR3: TGTGCCAGCAGCTTAGATCACAGGGCCTATGGCTACACCTTC. Translating gives CASSLDHRAYGYTF.

V usage is TRBV5-5 and J usage is TRBJ2-1; D assignment may be TRBD1 or TRBD2 (5 bases each). The length of the CDR3 is 17 residues. Looked up from germline, CDR1 is SGHKS and CDR2 is YYEKEE (reference sequence). V lost 4 bases to trimming and J lost 4 bases, with 21 bases between them. CDR3 in amino acids: CASSRTGGLAEYNEQFF. The CDR3 DNA is TGTGCCAGCAGCCGAACTGGGGGTCTAGCAGAGTACAATGAGCAGTTCTTC.

This clonotype was detected only a few times. The chain links TRBV6-5 to TRBJ2-7; TRBD1 aligns across 7 bases. This CDR3 has 17 residues. CDR1 and CDR2 (germline): MNHEY, SVGAGI. J lost 3 bases, V lost 6 bases, and 17 bases had no gene match. The CDR3 here is CASSRGMIGGENYEQYF. CDR3 sequence (DNA): TGTGCCAGCAGCAGGGGGATGATAGGTGGAGAAAACTACGAGCAGTACTTC.

The chain couples TRBV20-1 to TRBJ2-7; D is perhaps TRBD1 (6 bases). The V gene lost 5 bases and the J gene lost 4 bases, with 15 bases spanning the gap. In germline, CDR1 is DFQATT, CDR2 SNEGSKA (reference sequence). The CDR3 spans 13 residues. Here the CDR3 reads CSAALGTLYEQYF. The CDR3 nucleotides are TGCAGTGCTGCCTTGGGGACATTGTACGAGCAGTACTTC.

This clonotype was seen a handful of times. The V gene is TRBV11-2, the J gene TRBJ2-1; 10 bases map to TRBD2. The CDR3 is 17 amino acids. The V and J ends lost 5 bases and 0 bases, in that order; junction bases with no gene match: 7. Germline V CDR1 and CDR2: SGHAT, FQNNGV. The CDR3 sequence is CASSLTSGASSYNEQFF. The CDR3 DNA reads TGTGCCAGCAGCCTTACTAGCGGGGCGAGCTCCTACAATGAGCAGTTCTTC.

This clonotype occurred a few times. The CDR3 DNA is TGCGCCAGCAGCGTAGACAGGGAAGATGGCTACGAGCAGTACTTC. Its translation is CASSVDREDGYEQYF. This rearrangement joins TRBV5-1 to TRBJ2-7; TRBD1 aligns across 7 bases. The V gene's germline CDR1 is SGHRS and CDR2 YFSETQ. J gave up 3 bases and V 4 bases, and 10 bases lay outside the gene matches. The CDR3 covers 15 residues. The variable domain in full, with the rest retrieved from reference TRBV5-1 and TRBJ2-7, is KAGVTQTPRYLIKTRGQQVTLSCSPISGHRSVSWYQQTPGQGLQFLFEYFSETQRNKGNFPGRFSGRQFSNSRSEMNVSTLELGDSALYLCASSVDREDGYEQYFGPGTRLTVT.